These 18 T cell receptor beta chains were sequenced from one sample in a study of beta chain features in type 1 diabetes listed by TCRdb under 2018. Preparation of the library involved the immunoSEQ multiplex PCR assay. All of the isolated RNA was reverse transcribed with the High Capacity cDNA Reverse Transcription Kit, so expressed TCRB transcripts were sequenced. TCRdb limited this immuneACCESS table to in-frame rearrangements with V and J called. A share of clones is missing; checked studies link under half to unresolved V genes, and the rest is unexplained. A total of about 150,000 clones appear in this sample, 8% to 13% of them only once. Of the sample, around 1.2% falls within the top ten clones. Sequenced: naive CD4+ T cells from blood. The intended sense of this specimen's cell subset or site label: true naive CD4+ T cells. Receptors were obtained from a man aged 18 to 35 in good health.

The rearrangement joins TRBV5-4 to TRBJ2-5; D gene uncertain. This CDR3 spans 14 amino acids. V was shortened by 0 bases and J by 1 base, with 7 bases between the two germline ends. CDR1 SGHNT and CDR2 YYREEE come from the germline V gene (reference sequence). This chain's CDR3 is CASSLVQTQETQYF. The CDR3 DNA is TGTGCCAGCAGCTTGGTACAGACCCAAGAGACCCAGTACTTC.

The gene calls are TRBV30 and TRBJ2-1; 12 positions agree with TRBD2. The CDR3 is 16 residues long. With 1 base clipped from V and 9 bases from J, the junction kept 10 bases outside the gene matches. From germline, CDR1 is GTSNPN and CDR2 SVGIG (reference sequence). CDR3 amino acids: CAWSAGTSGWLGEQFF. In DNA, the CDR3 is TGTGCCTGGAGTGCTGGGACTAGCGGGTGGCTGGGTGAGCAGTTCTTC.

This clone has more than one count but fewer than ten. The gene calls are TRBV6-5 and TRBJ2-1; 10 nucleotides align to TRBD1. The CDR3 extends over 15 amino acids. Germline V lookup: CDR1 MNHEY, CDR2 SVGAGI. The trim removed 7 bases at V and 3 bases at J, leaving 6 bases unmatched. The CDR3 sequence: CASTYRDRGYNEQFF. The CDR3 DNA reads as TGTGCCAGCACCTACCGGGACAGGGGCTACAATGAGCAGTTCTTC.

The V call is TRBV6-5, the J call TRBJ2-3, with TRBD1 identical over 12 bases. In germline, CDR1 is MNHEY, CDR2 SVGAGI. CDR3 length: 15 residues. Germline trimming cut 5 bases from V and 4 bases from J; bases unmatched to any gene: 4. The CDR3 DNA reads TGTGCCAGCAGTCGGGGACAGGGGGCATCAGATACGCAGTATTTT. As protein: CASSRGQGASDTQYF.

Only a few counts were recorded for this clone. This chain connects TRBV18 to TRBJ2-3, with a weak D call TRBD2 (6 bases). Trimming removed 2 bases from V and 0 bases from J, with 9 bases in between. The germline V gene encodes CDR1 KGHSH and CDR2 LQKENI. The CDR3 has 15 residues. DNA for the CDR3: TGTGCCAGCTCACCAATGGAGGGTAGCACAGATACGCAGTATTTT. Its protein product is CASSPMEGSTDTQYF.

This clone appeared a few times. This rearrangement joins TRBV7-2 to TRBJ2-7; TRBD1 agrees at 8 bases. This CDR3 region has 14 residues. Germline lookup yields CDR1 SGHTA and CDR2 FQGNSA. Trimming at V came to 5 bases and at J to 7 bases, leaving 10 bases not matched to a gene. The CDR3 DNA reads TGTGCCAGCAGCGAGCGGACAGGGATGGGGGAGCAGTACTTC. As protein: CASSERTGMGEQYF.

This clone was picked up a small number of times. The chain links TRBV19 to TRBJ2-7; TRBD1 aligns across 7 bases. J was trimmed by 4 bases and V by 5 bases; bases with no gene match: 2. From germline, CDR1 is LNHDA and CDR2 SQIVND (reference sequence). CDR3 length: 12 amino acids. The CDR3 bases are TGTGCCAGTAGTCGACAGGGTTACGAGCAGTACTTC. Protein: CASSRQGYEQYF.

This chain joins TRBV4-3 and TRBJ2-1; D remains unclear. Germline CDR1 and CDR2: LGHNA and YSLEER. This CDR3 is 12 amino acids long. Trimming took 3 bases from V and 8 from J, leaving 8 bases between them. In DNA form, the CDR3 reads TGCGCCAGCAGCCACCCCCTAGATGAGCAGTTCTTC. Protein sequence: CASSHPLDEQFF.

The chain combines TRBV9 with TRBJ1-4, with D perhaps TRBD1 (5 bases). Trimming pared 0 bases from V and 8 bases from J, leaving 14 bases between. This CDR3 is built from 15 residues. Germline V CDR1 and CDR2: SGDLS, YYNGEE. CDR3 DNA sequence: TGTGCCAGCAGCGTAGCCCAGGGTTCGTCGGAAAAACTGTTTTTT. Its protein product is CASSVAQGSSEKLFF.

This clone was seen a handful of times. The gene calls are TRBV9 and TRBJ2-5; 12 nucleotides line up with TRBD2. The ends lost 3 bases at V and 3 bases at J; junction bases unmatched: 0. This CDR3 has 14 amino acids. The germline gives CDR1 SGDLS, CDR2 YYNGEE. The CDR3 spells CASSGLAGEETQYF. The CDR3 DNA reads as TGTGCCAGCAGCGGACTAGCGGGGGAAGAGACCCAGTACTTC.

This chain connects TRBV5-6 to TRBJ2-7, with 7 nucleotides matching TRBD2. The CDR3 runs 14 residues. In germline, CDR1 is SGHDT, CDR2 YYEEEE. The V gene end was trimmed by 1 base and the J gene end by 2 bases; junction bases not matched to a gene: 3. This CDR3 reads CASSLIGGTYEQYF. The CDR3 nucleotides are TGTGCCAGCAGCTTGATCGGGGGGACCTACGAGCAGTACTTC.

The genes are TRBV4-3 and TRBJ2-1; TRBD1 matches 10 bases. This CDR3 comprises 15 residues. Germline values: CDR1 LGHNA, CDR2 YSLEER. V lost 0 bases, J lost 9 bases, and 5 bases stayed unmatched. The CDR3 nucleotides are TGCGCCAGCAGCCAAGACAGGGACAGGGGAGGTGAGCAGTTCTTC. The encoded protein is CASSQDRDRGGEQFF.

This clone has more than one count but fewer than ten. The chain combines TRBV2 with TRBJ2-1; 8 nucleotides agree with TRBD1. Germline V gives CDR1 SNHLY, CDR2 FYNNEI. The CDR3 totals 13 residues. The V segment lost 9 bases and the J segment 5 bases; nucleotides outside the gene matches: 6. CDR3 nucleotides: TGTGCCAGTAAGATGGACAGGGACAATGAGCAGTTCTTC. Translated, it gives CASKMDRDNEQFF. Complete variable domain (other parts from reference TRBV2 and TRBJ2-1): EPEVTQTPSHQVTQMGQEVILRCVPISNHLYFYWYRQILGQKVEFLVSFYNNEISEKSEIFDDQFSVERPDGSNFTLKIRSTKLEDSAMYFCASKMDRDNEQFFGPGTRLTVL.

This clone was counted once. This sample includes further DNA sequences coding for the same CDR3. The chain combines TRBV6-5 with TRBJ2-7; TRBD1 aligns across 9 bases. This CDR3 is 15 amino acids long. J gave up 2 bases and V 0 bases, and 2 bases lay outside the gene matches. The germline V gene encodes CDR1 MNHEY and CDR2 SVGAGI. The CDR3 region has the DNA TGTGCCAGCAGTTACTCGAGACAGGGGGCCTACGAGCAGTACTTC. This gives the protein CASSYSRQGAYEQYF.

The genes are TRBV10-3 and TRBJ1-6; 9 nucleotides align to TRBD1. Germline CDR1 ENHRY, CDR2 SYGVKD. The CDR3 consists of 14 residues. V was clipped by 10 bases and J by 9 bases; unmatched bases: 10. In DNA form, the CDR3 reads TGTGCCACCTACCGAGGGGGACAGGGTTCACCCCTCCACTTT. Translated, it gives CATYRGGQGSPLHF.

There are a few counts of this clone. The gene calls are TRBV6-1 and TRBJ2-7; 9 bases are a match to TRBD1. Germline values: CDR1 MNHNS, CDR2 SASEGT. J lost 2 bases, V lost 6 bases, and 8 bases had no gene match. This CDR3 is built from 15 residues. The CDR3 loop is CASRDRGLYTYEQYF. DNA of the CDR3: TGTGCCAGCAGGGACAGGGGCCTATACACCTACGAGCAGTACTTC.

Only a few counts were recorded for this clone. The V and J genes are TRBV11-3 and TRBJ2-1, with 8 bases that match TRBD2. With V trimmed by 3 bases and J by 8 bases, 12 bases remained unmatched. Germline loops: CDR1 SGHNT, CDR2 YENEEA. The CDR3 is made up of 16 amino acids. Here the CDR3 reads CASSFGGAGARDEQFF. The CDR3 DNA is TGTGCCAGCAGCTTCGGTGGAGCGGGGGCGCGGGATGAGCAGTTCTTC.

This chain uses TRBV7-7 with TRBJ2-5; perhaps TRBD2 as D (5 bases). The CDR3 spans 14 residues. The germline gives CDR1 SSHAT, CDR2 FNYEAQ (reference sequence). V gave up 0 bases and J gave up 2 bases, with 7 bases separating them. The CDR3 DNA follows: TGTGCCAGCAGCTTAGCACCGGGACAAGAGACCCAGTACTTC. It yields the protein CASSLAPGQETQYF. The full variable domain, with the rest looked up from reference TRBV7-7 and TRBJ2-5, is GAGVSQSPRYKVTKRGQDVTLRCDPISSHATLYWYQQALGQGPEFLTYFNYEAQPDKSGLPSDRFSAERPEGSISTLTIQRTEQRDSAMYRCASSLAPGQETQYFGPGTRLLVL.